This T cell receptor (beta chain) derives from a study of neurological immune-mediated disorders. Points from the study as a whole: Patients with HTLV-1-associated myelopathy had the highest level of TCR clonal expansion, whereas patients with multiple sclerosis had the lowest level, falling beneath the level found in healthy controls.

The germline gives CDR1 SGHRS, CDR2 YFSETQ. Between the trimmed V and J ends, which lost 4 bases and 0 bases, there was a span of 10 bases. The CDR3 extends over 14 amino acids. cDNA synthesis was performed by 5'RACE with 10-nucleotide random UMIs. From the 5' RACE reads, TCRdb called clonotypes with MiXCR, one entry per CDR3 protein. The sample has about 43,000 distinct CDR3 sequences, roughly 13% seen once. This clonotype was found many times. No antigen is known for it. The chain has TRBV5-1 and TRBJ2-5; D uncertain. The sample was PBMCs. This TCR was sampled from a female donor in good health. Here the CDR3 reads CASSPDPDQETQYF. CDR3 coding DNA: TGCGCCAGCAGCCCAGACCCGGACCAAGAGACCCAGTACTTC. Together with reference TRBV5-1 and TRBJ2-5, the CDR3 gives the full variable domain: KAGVTQTPRYLIKTRGQQVTLSCSPISGHRSVSWYQQTPGQGLQFLFEYFSETQRNKGNFPGRFSGRQFSNSRSEMNVSTLELGDSALYLCASSPDPDQETQYFGPGTRLLVL.